The clone carrying this T cell receptor (beta chain) was seen just once. This specimen belongs to a study of blood T cell repertoires in COVID-19. Study summary: The United States, Italy and Spain supplied acute and convalescent COVID-19 samples.

In the original processing: Counts of nucleated cells, estimated from reference gene primer amplification, were obtained. Produced via immunoSEQ multiplex PCR; TCRdb's table is partial and in-frame only. That table is the source of V, J and clone size, and D and trimming were worked out from the DNA. The repertoire has 200,000 to 250,000 clones, more than 85% of them found once; the top ten carry 10% to 13%. Trimming stripped 6 bases from V and 2 bases from J, with 10 bases between. This CDR3 spans 12 amino acids. CDR1 and CDR2 (germline): SQVTM, ANQGSEA. It was during active infection that Seattle patients were enrolled and then longitudinally followed.

The rearrangement uses TRBV29-1 and TRBJ1-2; no firm D call. Sequencing input: peripheral blood. This TCR was recovered from a woman aged 45-65 years with COVID-19, enrolled during active disease. CDR3 coding DNA: TGCAGCGTGGCATATAAGAACTATGGCTACACCTTC. This codes for CSVAYKNYGYTF.